This T cell receptor beta chain was captured in a study of shared clonotypes between healthy human individuals. Study-wide points: In general, naive subsets displayed greater estimated richness than memory subsets did.

The method was immunoSEQ multiplex PCR; TCRdb's version includes in-frame clones alone and lacks a portion of them. Of about 2.4 million clones listed, 80% to 95% are singletons. With regard to this clone: As yet, its antigen is unknown.

This CDR3 has 16 residues. The V end lost 3 bases, the J end lost 0 bases, and 11 bases lay between the germline ends. CDR1 MNHEY and CDR2 SMNVEV come from the germline V gene (reference sequence). This sequence was found in a man younger than 35 in good health. Some clones in this sample may be carry-over from other donors' samples. This chain uses TRBV27 with TRBJ2-2; D is uncertain. The sample consisted of naive CD4+ T cells from PBMCs. As for subset: CD45RA+ positively selected. CDR3 in DNA: TGTGCCAGCAGTTTTTACAGCGAAGCGAACACCGGGGAGCTGTTTTTT. Translation gives CASSFYSEANTGELFF.